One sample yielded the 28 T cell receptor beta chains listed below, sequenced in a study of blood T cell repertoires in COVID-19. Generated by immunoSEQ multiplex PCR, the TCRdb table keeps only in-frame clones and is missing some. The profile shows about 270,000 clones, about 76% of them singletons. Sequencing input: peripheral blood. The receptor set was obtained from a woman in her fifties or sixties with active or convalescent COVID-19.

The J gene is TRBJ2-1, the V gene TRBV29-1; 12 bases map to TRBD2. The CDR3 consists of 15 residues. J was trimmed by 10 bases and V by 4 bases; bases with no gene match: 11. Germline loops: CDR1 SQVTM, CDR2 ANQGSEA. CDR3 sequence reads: CSVALFASGGVEQFF. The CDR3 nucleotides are TGCAGCGTTGCTCTCTTTGCTAGCGGGGGGGTCGAGCAGTTCTTC.

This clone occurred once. For the CDR3, the DNA is TGTGCCAGCAGATTACAGGCTGCAACTAATGAAAAACTGTTTTTT. This translates into CASRLQAATNEKLFF. The J gene is TRBJ1-4, the V gene TRBV2, with D maybe TRBD1 (5 bases). Trimming removed 6 bases at V and 0 bases at J, with 11 bases between. The CDR3 runs 15 residues. Germline values: CDR1 SNHLY, CDR2 FYNNEI.

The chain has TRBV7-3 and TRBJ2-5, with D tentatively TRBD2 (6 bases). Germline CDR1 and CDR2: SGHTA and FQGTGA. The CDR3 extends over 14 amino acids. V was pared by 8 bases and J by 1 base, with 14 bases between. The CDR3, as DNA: TGTGCCAGCGCCTTAAACGGGGGCCAAGAGACCCAGTACTTC. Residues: CASALNGGQETQYF.

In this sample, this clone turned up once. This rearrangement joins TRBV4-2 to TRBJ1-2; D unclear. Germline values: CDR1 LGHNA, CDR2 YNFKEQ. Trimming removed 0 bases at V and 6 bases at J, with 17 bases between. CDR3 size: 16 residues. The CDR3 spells CASSQDGSGRVDGYTF. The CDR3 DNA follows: TGTGCCAGCAGCCAAGATGGGAGTGGGAGGGTGGATGGCTACACCTTC.

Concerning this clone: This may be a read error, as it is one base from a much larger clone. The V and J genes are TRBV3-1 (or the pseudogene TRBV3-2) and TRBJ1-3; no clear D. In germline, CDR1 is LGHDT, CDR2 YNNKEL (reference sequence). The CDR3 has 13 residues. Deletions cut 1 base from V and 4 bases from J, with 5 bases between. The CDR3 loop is CASSQVEGNTIYF. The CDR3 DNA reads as TGTGCCAGCAGCCAAGTTGAGGGAAACACCATATATTTT.

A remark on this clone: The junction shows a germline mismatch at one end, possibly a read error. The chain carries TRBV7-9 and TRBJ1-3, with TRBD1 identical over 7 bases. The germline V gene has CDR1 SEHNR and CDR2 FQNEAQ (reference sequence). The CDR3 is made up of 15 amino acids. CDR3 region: CASRLGGLRGNTIYF. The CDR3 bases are TGTGCCAGCAGGTTAGGGGGCCTTCGCGGAAACACCATATATTTT.

This chain's CDR3 is CASSKGQGRGEKLFF. DNA for the CDR3: TGTGCCAGCAGCAAGGGACAGGGGAGGGGGGAAAAACTGTTTTTT. The J gene is TRBJ1-4, the V gene TRBV5-4; the match to TRBD1 covers 10 bases. This CDR3 comprises 15 residues. In germline, CDR1 is SGHNT, CDR2 YYREEE (reference sequence). After removal of 4 bases from V and 8 bases from J, the junction contained 8 bases not matched to a gene. Full variable domain (outside the CDR3, taken from reference TRBV5-4 and TRBJ1-4): ETGVTQSPTHLIKTRGQQVTLRCSSQSGHNTVSWYQQALGQGPQFIFQYYREEENGRGNFPPRFSGLQFPNYSSELNVNALELDDSALYLCASSKGQGRGEKLFFGSGTQLSVL.

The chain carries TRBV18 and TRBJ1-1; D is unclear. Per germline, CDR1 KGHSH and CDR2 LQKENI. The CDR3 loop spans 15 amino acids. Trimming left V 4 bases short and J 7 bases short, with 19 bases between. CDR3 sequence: CASSLREVGEDEAFF. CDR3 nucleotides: TGTGCCAGCTCACTCCGGGAGGTCGGGGAGGATGAAGCTTTCTTT.

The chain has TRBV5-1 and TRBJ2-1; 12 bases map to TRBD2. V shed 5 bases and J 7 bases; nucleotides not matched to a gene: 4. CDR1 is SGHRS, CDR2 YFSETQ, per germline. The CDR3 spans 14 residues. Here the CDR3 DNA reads TGCGCCAGCAGGCTAGCGGGGGGGCCGAATGAGCAGTTCTTC. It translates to CASRLAGGPNEQFF.

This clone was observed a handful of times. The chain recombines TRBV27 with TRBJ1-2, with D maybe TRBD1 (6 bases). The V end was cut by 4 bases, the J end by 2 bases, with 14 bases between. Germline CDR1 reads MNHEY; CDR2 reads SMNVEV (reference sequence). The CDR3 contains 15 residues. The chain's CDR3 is CASSSGQRPNYGYTF. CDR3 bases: TGTGCCAGCAGTTCCGGACAGCGCCCAAACTATGGCTACACCTTC.

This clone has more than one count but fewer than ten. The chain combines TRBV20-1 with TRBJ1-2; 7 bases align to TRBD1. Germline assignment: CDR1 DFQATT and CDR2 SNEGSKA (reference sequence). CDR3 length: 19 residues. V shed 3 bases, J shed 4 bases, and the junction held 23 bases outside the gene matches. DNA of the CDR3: TGCAGTGCTAGTATATCTTATGGAGACAGGGTACAAGTATCCTATGGCTACACCTTC. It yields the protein CSASISYGDRVQVSYGYTF.

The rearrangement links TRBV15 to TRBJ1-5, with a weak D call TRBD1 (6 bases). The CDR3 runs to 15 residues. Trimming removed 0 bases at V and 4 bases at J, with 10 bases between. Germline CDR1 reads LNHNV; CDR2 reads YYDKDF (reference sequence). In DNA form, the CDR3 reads TGTGCCACCAGCAGAGATGAAACAGGGAATCAGCCCCAGCATTTT. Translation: CATSRDETGNQPQHF. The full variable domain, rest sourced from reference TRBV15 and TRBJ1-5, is DAMVIQNPRYQVTQFGKPVTLSCSQTLNHNVMYWYQQKSSQAPKLLFHYYDKDFNNEADTPDNFQSRRPNTSFCFLDIRSPGLGDTAMYLCATSRDETGNQPQHFGDGTRLSIL.

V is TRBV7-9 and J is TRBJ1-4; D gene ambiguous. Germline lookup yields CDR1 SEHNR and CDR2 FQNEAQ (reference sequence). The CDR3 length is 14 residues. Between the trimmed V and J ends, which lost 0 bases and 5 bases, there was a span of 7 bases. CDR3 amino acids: CASSLAQKNEKLFF. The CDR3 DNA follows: TGTGCCAGCAGCTTAGCGCAGAAGAATGAAAAACTGTTTTTT.

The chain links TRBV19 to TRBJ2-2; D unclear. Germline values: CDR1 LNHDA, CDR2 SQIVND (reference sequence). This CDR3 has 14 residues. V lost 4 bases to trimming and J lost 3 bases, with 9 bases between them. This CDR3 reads CASSKTRDTGELFF. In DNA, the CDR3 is TGTGCCAGTAGTAAAACTCGGGACACCGGGGAGCTGTTTTTT.

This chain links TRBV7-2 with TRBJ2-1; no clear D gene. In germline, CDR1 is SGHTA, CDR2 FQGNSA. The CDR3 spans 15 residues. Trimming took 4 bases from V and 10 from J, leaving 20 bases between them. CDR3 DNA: TGTGCCAGCAGCTCCCTTCCGACTGGATGGCCCGAGCAGTTCTTC. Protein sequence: CASSSLPTGWPEQFF.

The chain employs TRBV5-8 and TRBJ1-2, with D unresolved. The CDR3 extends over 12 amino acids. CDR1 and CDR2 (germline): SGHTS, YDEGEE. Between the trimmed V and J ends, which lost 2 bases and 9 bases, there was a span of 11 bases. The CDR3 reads CASSLLIASYTF. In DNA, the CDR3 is TGTGCCAGCAGCTTACTAATAGCGAGCTACACCTTC. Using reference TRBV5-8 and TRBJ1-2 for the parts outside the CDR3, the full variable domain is EAGVTQSPTHLIKTRGQQATLRCSPISGHTSVYWYQQALGLGLQFLLWYDEGEERNRGNFPPRFSGRQFPNYSSELNVNALELEDSALYLCASSLLIASYTFGSGTRLTVV.

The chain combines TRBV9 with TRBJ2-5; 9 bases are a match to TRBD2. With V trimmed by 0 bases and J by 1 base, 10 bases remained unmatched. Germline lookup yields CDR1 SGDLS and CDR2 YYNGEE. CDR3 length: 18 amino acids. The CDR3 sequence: CASSVGSGGGRGQETQYF. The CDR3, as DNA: TGTGCCAGCAGCGTAGGTAGCGGGGGAGGGCGTGGCCAAGAGACCCAGTACTTC.

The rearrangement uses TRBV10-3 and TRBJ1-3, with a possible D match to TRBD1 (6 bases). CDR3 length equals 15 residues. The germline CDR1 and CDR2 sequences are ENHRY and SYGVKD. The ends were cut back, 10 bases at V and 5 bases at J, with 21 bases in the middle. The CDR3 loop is CATRPPTGQRNTIYF. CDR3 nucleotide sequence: TGTGCCACCCGTCCCCCGACAGGACAAAGAAACACCATATATTTT.

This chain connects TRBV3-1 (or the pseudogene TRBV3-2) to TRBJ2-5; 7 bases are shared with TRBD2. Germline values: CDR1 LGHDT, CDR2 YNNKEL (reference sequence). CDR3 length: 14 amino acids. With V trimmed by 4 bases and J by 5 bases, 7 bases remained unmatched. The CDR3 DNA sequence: TGTGCCAGCAGCCGTACCGGGACTACCGAGACCCAGTACTTC. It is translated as CASSRTGTTETQYF.

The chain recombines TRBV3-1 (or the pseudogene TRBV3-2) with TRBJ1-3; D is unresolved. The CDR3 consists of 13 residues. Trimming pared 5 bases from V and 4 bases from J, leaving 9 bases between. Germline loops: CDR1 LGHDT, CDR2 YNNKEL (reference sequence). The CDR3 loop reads CASSSTGGNTIYF. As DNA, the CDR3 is TGTGCCAGCAGCTCAACCGGGGGAAACACCATATATTTT.

The CDR3 DNA reads as TGTGCCAGCAGTCGCTACCCCCGGGGGGCCCAAGAGACCCAGTACTTC. This encodes CASSRYPRGAQETQYF. The chain links TRBV27 to TRBJ2-5; possible D gene TRBD2, 7 bases. V was pared by 5 bases and J by 1 base, with 17 bases between. Germline lookup yields CDR1 MNHEY and CDR2 SMNVEV (reference sequence). CDR3 length: 16 residues.

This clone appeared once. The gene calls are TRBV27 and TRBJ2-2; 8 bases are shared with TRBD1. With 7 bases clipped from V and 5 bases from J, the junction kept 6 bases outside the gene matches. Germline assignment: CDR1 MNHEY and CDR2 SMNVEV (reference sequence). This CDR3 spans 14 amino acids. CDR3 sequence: CASKPDRVTGELFF. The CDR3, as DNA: TGTGCCAGCAAACCGGACAGGGTTACCGGGGAGCTGTTTTTT.

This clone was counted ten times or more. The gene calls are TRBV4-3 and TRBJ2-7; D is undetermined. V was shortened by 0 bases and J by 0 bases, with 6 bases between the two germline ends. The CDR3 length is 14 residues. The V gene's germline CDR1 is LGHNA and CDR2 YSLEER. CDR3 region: CASSQEGSSYEQYF. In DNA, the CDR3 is TGCGCCAGCAGCCAAGAGGGCAGCTCCTACGAGCAGTACTTC.

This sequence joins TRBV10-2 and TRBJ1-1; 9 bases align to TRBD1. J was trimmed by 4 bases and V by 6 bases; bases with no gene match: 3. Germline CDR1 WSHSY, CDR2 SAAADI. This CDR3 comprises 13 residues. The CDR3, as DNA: TGCGCCAGCAGGGGGGACAGGGTCACTGAAGCTTTCTTT. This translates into CASRGDRVTEAFF.

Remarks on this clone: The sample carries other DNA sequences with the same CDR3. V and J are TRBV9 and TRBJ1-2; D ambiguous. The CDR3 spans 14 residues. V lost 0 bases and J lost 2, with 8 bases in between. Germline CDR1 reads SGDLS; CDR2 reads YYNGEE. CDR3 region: CASSVAPGNYGYTF. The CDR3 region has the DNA TGTGCCAGCAGCGTAGCCCCGGGAAACTATGGCTACACCTTC.

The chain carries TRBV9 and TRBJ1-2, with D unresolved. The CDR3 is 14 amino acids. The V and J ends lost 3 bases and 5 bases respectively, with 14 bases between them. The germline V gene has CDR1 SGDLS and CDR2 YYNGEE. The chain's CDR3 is CASSDPGQFYGYTF. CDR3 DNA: TGTGCCAGCAGCGACCCGGGTCAGTTTTATGGCTACACCTTC.

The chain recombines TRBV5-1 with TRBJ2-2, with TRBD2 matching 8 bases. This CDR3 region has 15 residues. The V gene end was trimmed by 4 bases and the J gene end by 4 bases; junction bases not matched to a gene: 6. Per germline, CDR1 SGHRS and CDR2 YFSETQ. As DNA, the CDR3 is TGCGCCAGCAGCCCGGGGGGGCCGGGCACCGGGGAGCTGTTTTTT. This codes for CASSPGGPGTGELFF.

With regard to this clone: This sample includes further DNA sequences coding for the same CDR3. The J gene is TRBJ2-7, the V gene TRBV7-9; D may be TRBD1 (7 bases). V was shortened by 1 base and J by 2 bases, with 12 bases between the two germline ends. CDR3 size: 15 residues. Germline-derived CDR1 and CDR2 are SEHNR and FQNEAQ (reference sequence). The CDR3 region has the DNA TGTGCCAGCAGCTTAGGGCAGGGGGGAACCTACGAGCAGTACTTC. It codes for CASSLGQGGTYEQYF.